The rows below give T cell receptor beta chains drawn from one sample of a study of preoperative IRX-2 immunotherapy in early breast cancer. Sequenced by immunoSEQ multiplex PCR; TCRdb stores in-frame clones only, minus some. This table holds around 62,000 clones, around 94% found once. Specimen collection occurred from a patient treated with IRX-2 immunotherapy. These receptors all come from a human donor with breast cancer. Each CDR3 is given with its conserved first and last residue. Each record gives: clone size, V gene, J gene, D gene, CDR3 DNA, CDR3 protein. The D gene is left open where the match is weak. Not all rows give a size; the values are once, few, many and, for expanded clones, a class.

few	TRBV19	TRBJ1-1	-	TGTGCCAGTAGTATAGAGGGAGTGAACACTGAAGCTTTCTTT	CASSIEGVNTEAFF
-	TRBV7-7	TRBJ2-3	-	TGTGCCAGCAGCTTAGGGGGCACAGATACGCAGTATTTT	CASSLGGTDTQYF
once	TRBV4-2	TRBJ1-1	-	TGTGCCAGCAGCCAAAAGCCCCGCATTTCAGATGCTGAAGCTTTCTTT	CASSQKPRISDAEAFF
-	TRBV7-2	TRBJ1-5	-	TGTGCCAGCAGTCTCAGGGACAATCAGCCCCAGCATTTT	CASSLRDNQPQHF
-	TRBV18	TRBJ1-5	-	TGTGCCAGCTCACTACAAAGCAATCAGCCCCAGCATTTT	CASSLQSNQPQHF
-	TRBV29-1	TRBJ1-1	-	TGCAGCGTGACACAGGGAATTGAACCTCTACCGAACACTGAAGCTTTCTTT	CSVTQGIEPLPNTEAFF
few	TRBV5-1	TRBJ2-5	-	TGCGCCAGCAGCTTGTCCCAAGAGACCCAGTACTTC	CASSLSQETQYF
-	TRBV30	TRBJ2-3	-	TGTGCCTGGGGAACGGCAGATACGCAGTATTTT	CAWGTADTQYF
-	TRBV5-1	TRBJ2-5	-	TGCGCCAGCAGCTTTACGGCCGTAAAAGAGACCCAGTACTTC	CASSFTAVKETQYF
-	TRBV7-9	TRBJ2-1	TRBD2	TGTGCCAGCAGCCGAACAGCGGGACTCCGACTTCAGGATGAGCAGTTCTTC	CASSRTAGLRLQDEQFF
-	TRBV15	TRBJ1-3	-	TGTGCCACCAGGTTCCACAATACACACCTCCTAAGCTCTGGAAACACCATATATTTT	CATRFHNTHLLSSGNTIYF
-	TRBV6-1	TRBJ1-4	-	TGTGCCAGCAGTGAAGACAGGGTAAATGAAAAACTGTTTTTT	CASSEDRVNEKLFF
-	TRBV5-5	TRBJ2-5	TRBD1	TGTGCCAGCAGCTATTCCGGGGACAGGGGGCGCGGGGAGACCCAGTACTTC	CASSYSGDRGRGETQYF
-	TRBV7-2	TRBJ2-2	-	TGTGCCAGCAGCCCCCGGGAGACAGGGATCGGGGAGCTGTTTTTT	CASSPRETGIGELFF
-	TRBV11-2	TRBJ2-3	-	TGTGCCAGCAGCGCAGACGGATACCCACCAACTACGCAGTATTTT	CASSADGYPPTTQYF
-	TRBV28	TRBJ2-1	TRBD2	TGTGCCAGCGGACTAGCGGGACTGCAGTTCTTC	CASGLAGLQFF
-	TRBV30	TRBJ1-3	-	TGTGCCTGGACCTCGGGCTACACCATATATTTT	CAWTSGYTIYF
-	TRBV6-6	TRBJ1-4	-	TGTGCCAGCAGTTTCTCGGGACGAGCAACTAATGAAAAACTGTTTTTT	CASSFSGRATNEKLFF
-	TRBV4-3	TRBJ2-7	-	TGCGCCAGCAGCCAAGATTGGACGCCCCCCCCAGAAGACGAGCAGTACTTC	CASSQDWTPPPEDEQYF
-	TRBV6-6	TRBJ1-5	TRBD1	TGTGCCAGCAGTCGACAGGGGTTACAGCCCCAGCATTTT	CASSRQGLQPQHF
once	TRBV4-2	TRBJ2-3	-	TGTGCCAGCAGCCAAGAAGGACAAATGGCCACGCAGTATTTT	CASSQEGQMATQYF
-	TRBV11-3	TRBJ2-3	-	TGTGCCAGCAGCCCCCTCGTCACGCAGTATTTT	CASSPLVTQYF
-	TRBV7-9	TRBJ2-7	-	TGTGCCAGCAGCTTTCTTCTCTCCGAGCAGTACTTC	CASSFLLSEQYF
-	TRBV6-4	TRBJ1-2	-	TGTGCCAGCGCTCCGGGCGCCGGCGGCTATGGCTACACCTTC	CASAPGAGGYGYTF
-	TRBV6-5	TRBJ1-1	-	TGTGCCAGCAGTTACCCGACATTGTTCGGCACTGAAGCTTTCTTT	CASSYPTLFGTEAFF
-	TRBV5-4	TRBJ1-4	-	TGTGCCAGCAGCCGGGACATACGACCGGGTGCAACTAATGAAAAACTGTTTTTT	CASSRDIRPGATNEKLFF
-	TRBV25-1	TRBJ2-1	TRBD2	TGTGCCAGCAGCCGAAGCGGGAGGGCCGGGGATGAGCAGTTCTTC	CASSRSGRAGDEQFF
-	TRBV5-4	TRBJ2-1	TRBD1	TGTGCCAGCAGCTCGGACTTGGGCGTCGGAGACAGGGTCGGGCAGTTCTTC	CASSSDLGVGDRVGQFF
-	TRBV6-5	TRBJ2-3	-	TGTGCCAGCAGTCGGGACGCCAGCACAGATACGCAGTATTTT	CASSRDASTDTQYF
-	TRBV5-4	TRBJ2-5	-	TGTGCCAGCAGCTCTCGGGATTTCCAAGAGACCCAGTACTTC	CASSSRDFQETQYF
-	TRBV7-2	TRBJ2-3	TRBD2	TGTGCCAGCAGCTTACCGGGACTACTCCAGTATTTT	CASSLPGLLQYF
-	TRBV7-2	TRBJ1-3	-	TGTGCCAGCAGCTTCCGGGTCTCTGGAAACACCATATATTTT	CASSFRVSGNTIYF
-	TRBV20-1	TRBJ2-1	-	TGCAGTGCTAGAAAGGTGGATGAGCAGTTCTTC	CSARKVDEQFF
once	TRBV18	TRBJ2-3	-	TGTGCCAGCTCACGGTCAGGGAACACAGATACGCAGTATTTT	CASSRSGNTDTQYF
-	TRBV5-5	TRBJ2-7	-	TGTGCCAGCAGCTTGGGATACTACGAGCAGTACTTC	CASSLGYYEQYF
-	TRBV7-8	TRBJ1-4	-	TGTGCCAGCAGCTACTATCCCCATAGGGGAGGGGAAAAACTGTTTTTT	CASSYYPHRGGEKLFF
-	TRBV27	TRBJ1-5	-	TGTGCCAGCAGTTTGATAGGTCAGCCCCAGCATTTT	CASSLIGQPQHF
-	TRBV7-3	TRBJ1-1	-	TGTGCCAGCAGCTCGACAGCAAGGAACACTGAAGCTTTCTTT	CASSSTARNTEAFF
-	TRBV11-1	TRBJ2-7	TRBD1	TGTGCCAGCAGCCGGGACAGGGGGACCTACGAGCAGTACTTC	CASSRDRGTYEQYF
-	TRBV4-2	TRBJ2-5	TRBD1	TGTGCCAGCAGCCAGGGGACAGGGTTGACCCAGTACTTC	CASSQGTGLTQYF
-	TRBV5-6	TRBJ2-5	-	TGTGCCAGCAGCTTGGGGGCATTGGAGACCCAGTACTTC	CASSLGALETQYF
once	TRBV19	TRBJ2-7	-	TGTGCCAGTACCTCAATGGTAGGACAGACCTACGAGCAGTACTTC	CASTSMVGQTYEQYF
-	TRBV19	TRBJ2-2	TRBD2	TGTGCCAGTAGCACGACTAGCGGGAGGGCGGGCACCGGGGAGCTGTTTTTT	CASSTTSGRAGTGELFF
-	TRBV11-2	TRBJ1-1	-	TGTGCCAGCAGCTTAGGTCCCCGACTCTCCGTGGCTTTCTTT	CASSLGPRLSVAFF
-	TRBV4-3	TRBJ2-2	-	TGCGCCAGCAGCCATAACGCCGGGAACACCGGGGAGCTGTTTTTT	CASSHNAGNTGELFF